The present TCR beta chain was sequenced within a study of cytomegalovirus exposure and HLA in healthy donors. PCR amplification relied on 60 Vbeta primers (plus 13 Jbeta primers). Some clones are missing from TCRdb's copy, which holds only in-frame ones; the method was immunoSEQ multiplex PCR. The table lists over 150,000 clones, around 77% of them singletons. As for this clone: Its antigen is currently unknown.

The V segment lost 0 bases and the J segment 6 bases; nucleotides outside the gene matches: 2. This CDR3 region has 13 residues. Germline lookup yields CDR1 MNHEY and CDR2 SVGAGI. Study-wide points: Segments of the TCR beta V type were, in most cases, productive about 87% or about 30% of the time in an earlier analysis. After further analysis at a later stage, under 20,000 TCR beta sequences were associated with HLA alleles at 0.05 false discovery rate. One variant, a missense change in DCLRE1C, was linked in a later analysis to TCR beta V- and J-gene trimming. Despite most TCR sequences being rare, some public TCRs occurred in many donors.

The chain employs TRBV6-5 and TRBJ2-7; 7 bases fit TRBD1. The receptor comes from a woman in her thirties in good health and CMV-seronegative. Material for sequencing was PBMCs. CDR3 bases: TGTGCCAGCAGTTACTCGACAGGGATCGAGCAGTACTTC. The encoded protein is CASSYSTGIEQYF.